This T cell receptor beta chain derives from a study of cytomegalovirus exposure and HLA in healthy donors. This clone was picked up one time. The antigen remains unidentified. The study ran its PCR with 60 Vbeta and 13 Jbeta primers. TCRdb keeps only in-frame clones here, not all; method: immunoSEQ multiplex PCR. This table has 130,000 or so clones, over 75% appearing once. General observations from the study: Over 15,000 TCR beta sequences were associated with HLA alleles at 0.05 false discovery rate in a later analysis.

This CDR3 comprises 16 residues. Looked up from germline, CDR1 is MNHEY and CDR2 is SMNVEV (reference sequence). The trim removed 6 bases at V and 8 bases at J, leaving 15 bases unmatched. The specimen was PBMCs. The sequence was collected from a man aged 35 to 55 in good health and CMV-seronegative. V is TRBV27 and J is TRBJ2-1; TRBD2 agrees at 8 bases. In DNA form, the CDR3 reads TGTGCCAGCAGAACCAGACTAGCGTCGTTTTCCGATGAGCAGTTCTTC. It specifies CASRTRLASFSDEQFF.